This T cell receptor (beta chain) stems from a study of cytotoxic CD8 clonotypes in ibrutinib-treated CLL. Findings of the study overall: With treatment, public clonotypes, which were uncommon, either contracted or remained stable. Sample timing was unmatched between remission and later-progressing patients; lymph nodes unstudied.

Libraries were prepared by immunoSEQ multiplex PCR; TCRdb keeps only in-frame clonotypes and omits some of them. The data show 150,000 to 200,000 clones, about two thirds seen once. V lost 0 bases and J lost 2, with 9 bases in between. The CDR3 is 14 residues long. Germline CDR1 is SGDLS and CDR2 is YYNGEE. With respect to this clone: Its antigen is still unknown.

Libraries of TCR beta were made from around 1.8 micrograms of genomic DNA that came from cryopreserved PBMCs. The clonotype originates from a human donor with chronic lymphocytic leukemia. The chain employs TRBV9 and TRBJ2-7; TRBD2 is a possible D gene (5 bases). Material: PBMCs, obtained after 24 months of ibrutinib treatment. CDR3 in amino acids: CASSVAGSTYEQYF. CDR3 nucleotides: TGTGCCAGCAGCGTAGCGGGGAGTACCTACGAGCAGTACTTC.